This T cell receptor beta chain was obtained from a study of response to subunit inactivated influenza vaccine. Whole-study results and caveats: T cells newly recruited by each seasonal influenza vaccination are few, the authors suggested.

TCRdb re-derived calls from the RT-PCR reads in MiXCR, one entry per CDR3 protein. The sample includes 550,000 to 600,000 distinct CDR3 sequences, about 12% seen only once; the top ten take more than 8.5%. Germline V gives CDR1 SGHDN, CDR2 FVKESK. The CDR3 is 15 residues long. V shed 0 bases and J shed 2 bases, with 10 bases lying between them. A note on this clonotype: The antigen remains unidentified.

The sequencing used PBMCs from blood, collected on the day of vaccination. This sequence joins TRBV14 and TRBJ2-5; the D is unclear. This clonotype originated in a man between 50 and 59 years old who received an inactivated influenza vaccine. CDR3: CASSQDSRSQETQYF. CDR3 nucleotide sequence: TGTGCCAGCAGCCAAGACTCTAGAAGTCAAGAGACCCAGTACTTC. Full variable domain (rest looked up from reference TRBV14 and TRBJ2-5): EAGVTQFPSHSVIEKGQTVTLRCDPISGHDNLYWYRRVMGKEIKFLLHFVKESKQDESGMPNNRFLAERTGGTYSTLKVQPAELEDSGVYFCASSQDSRSQETQYFGPGTRLLVL.